This T cell receptor beta chain emerged from a study of T cell changes during pregnancy in multiple sclerosis. The germline gives CDR1 GTSNPN, CDR2 SVGIG (reference sequence). The CDR3 spans 14 residues. Trimming at V came to 0 bases and at J to 6 bases, leaving 4 bases not matched to a gene. Measured with immunoSEQ multiplex PCR; TCRdb has only the in-frame clones, and not every one. The sample yields around 41,000 clones, over 80% seen once. Sequencing used CD4+ T cells from peripheral blood mononuclear cells, obtained in the third trimester of pregnancy. V and J are TRBV30 and TRBJ1-4; 7 bases align to TRBD1. The receptor comes from a female donor in good health, enrolled as a control in a pregnancy study. The CDR3, as DNA: TGTGCCTGGAGTGTACCCGGGACAGATGAAAAACTGTTTTTT. Residues: CAWSVPGTDEKLFF. Filled out from reference TRBV30 and TRBJ1-4, the complete variable domain reads SQTIHQWPATLVQPVGSPLSLECTVEGTSNPNLYWYRQAAGRGLQLLFYSVGIGQISSEVPQNLSASRPQDRQFILSSKKLLLSDSGFYLCAWSVPGTDEKLFFGSGTQLSVL.